These 8 T cell receptor beta chains share one sample of origin, sequenced in a study of human T cells and chemical hapten exposure. MiXCR, applied by TCRdb to the RACE reads, yields one record per CDR3 protein. The sample records fewer than 70,000 distinct CDR3 sequences, around 7% being singletons. The time point is: pre-sensitization, week 0. Sample treatment: therapeutic diphenylcyclopropenone sensitization with weekly scalp DPC. Here the sequenced sample was whole blood, taken in connection with sensitization to the hapten diphenylcyclopropenone (DPC). All receptors derive from a woman aged 25 to 45 with alopecia areata. Some clones in this sample may be carry-over from other donors' samples.

This clonotype appeared many times. The chain has TRBV20-1 and TRBJ1-3; D unresolved. Germline CDR1 is DFQATT and CDR2 is SNEGSKA (reference sequence). This CDR3 is built from 11 residues. V was cut by 6 bases and J by 1 base, with 4 bases left in between. Here the CDR3 reads CSAPSGNTIYF. The CDR3 nucleotides read TGCAGTGCCCCATCTGGAAACACCATATATTTT.

This clonotype was observed many times. This CDR3 reads CASRIRGLHTEAFF. In nucleotides, the CDR3 is TGTGCCAGCAGAATTAGGGGATTACACACTGAAGCTTTCTTT. The chain is built from TRBV12-3 or TRBV12-4 and TRBJ1-1; D might be TRBD1 (5 bases). This CDR3 has 14 residues. V lost 6 bases, J lost 3 bases, and 14 bases lay in between.

The sample holds a few counts of this clonotype. V and J are TRBV11-2 and TRBJ2-1; possible D gene TRBD2, 6 bases. Between the trimmed V and J ends, which lost 5 bases and 6 bases, there was a span of 20 bases. The CDR3 totals 16 residues. CDR1 is SGHAT and CDR2 is FQNNGV in the germline V gene. In DNA form, the CDR3 reads TGTGCCAGCAGCCCAAATATCGGGACTCAACTCAATGAGCAGTTCTTC. It is translated as CASSPNIGTQLNEQFF.

This chain links TRBV14 with TRBJ1-3; no clear D. Trimming shortened V by 0 bases and J by 1 base, and 10 bases separated the two germline ends. Germline assignment: CDR1 SGHDN and CDR2 FVKESK. The CDR3 sequence is 16 residues long. CDR3: CASSQDLPGSGNTIYF. In nucleotides, the CDR3 is TGTGCCAGCAGCCAAGATCTACCCGGGTCTGGAAACACCATATATTTT.

This clonotype was found many times. The genes are TRBV7-2 and TRBJ1-1; no reliable D call. With 5 bases removed from V and 3 bases from J, the gap between germline ends came to 16 bases. The CDR3 length is 15 residues. Looked up from germline, CDR1 is SGHTA and CDR2 is FQGNSA. CDR3 in amino acids: CASSPSSTFHTEAFF. Written as DNA, the CDR3 is TGTGCCAGCAGCCCTTCTTCCACCTTTCACACTGAAGCTTTCTTT.

This clonotype has a handful of counts. The CDR3 DNA reads as TGTGCCAGCAGCCGTATGACAGGAGGGAACACTGAAGCTTTCTTT. Amino acid sequence: CASSRMTGGNTEAFF. V gene TRBV6-5 combines with J gene TRBJ1-1, with a tentative D call TRBD1 (6 bases). Germline assignment: CDR1 MNHEY and CDR2 SVGAGI. This CDR3 comprises 15 residues. Trimming cost V 6 bases and J 1 base, with 15 bases left between them.

This clonotype has a count of ten or more. The chain has TRBV7-2 and TRBJ2-3; 12 nucleotides line up with TRBD2. This CDR3 is 17 amino acids long. The germline V gene has CDR1 SGHTA and CDR2 FQGNSA. The V segment lost 0 bases and the J segment 5 bases; nucleotides outside the gene matches: 6. The CDR3 DNA reads as TGTGCCAGCAGCTTAGCAACTAGCGGGGGGAAGCAAGATACGCAGTATTTT. Translation: CASSLATSGGKQDTQYF.

This clonotype was counted at least ten times. The V gene is TRBV7-9, the J gene TRBJ1-1; maybe TRBD1 (6 bases). Looked up from germline, CDR1 is SEHNR and CDR2 is FQNEAQ (reference sequence). CDR3 length: 14 residues. V lost 5 bases and J lost 5, with 15 bases in between. CDR3 nucleotide sequence: TGTGCCAGCAGCCCCCAGGGGTCAGGTACTGAAGCTTTCTTT. Its protein product is CASSPQGSGTEAFF. The entire variable domain, with the rest obtained from reference TRBV7-9 and TRBJ1-1, is as follows: DTGVSQNPRHKITKRGQNVTFRCDPISEHNRLYWYRQTLGQGPEFLTYFQNEAQLEKSRLLSDRFSAERPKGSFSTLEIQRTEQGDSAMYLCASSPQGSGTEAFFGQGTRLTVV.